The present TCR beta chain was sequenced within a study of response to subunit inactivated influenza vaccine. Overall study results and limits: Authors suggested few new T cells are recruited by each seasonal influenza vaccination.

This CDR3 is built from 12 residues. Trimming left V 5 bases short and J 7 bases short, with 9 bases between. Germline CDR1 LNHDA, CDR2 SQIVND (reference sequence). TCRdb recomputed calls from the RT-PCR reads with MiXCR, one row per CDR3 protein. The table lists approximately 250,000 distinct CDR3 sequences, more than 9% of them singletons. A note on this clonotype: What it binds is not known.

Sequenced here: non-naive T cells sorted from PBMCs, sampled 14 to 15 days before vaccination. The TCR was taken from a man aged 45-60 years who received an inactivated influenza vaccine. This rearrangement joins TRBV19 to TRBJ2-1, with D unclear. The CDR3: CASSVGPNEQFF. CDR3 coding DNA: TGTGCCAGTAGTGTCGGGCCGAATGAGCAGTTCTTC. The full variable domain, with the rest looked up from reference TRBV19 and TRBJ2-1, is DGGITQSPKYLFRKEGQNVTLSCEQNLNHDAMYWYRQDPGQGLRLIYYSQIVNDFQKGDIAEGYSVSREKKESFPLTVTSAQKNPTAFYLCASSVGPNEQFFGPGTRLTVL.